These 30 T cell receptor beta chains originate from one sample sequenced in a study of shared clonotypes between healthy human individuals. The repertoire was sequenced with immunoSEQ multiplex PCR; TCRdb's copy has only in-frame clones and lacks some. The sample has about 1 million clones, more than 60% seen once; the top ten hold about 1.5%. Material: memory CD4+ T cells sorted from blood. Subset here: CD45RA-negative fraction. These receptors were obtained from a man between 18 and 35 years old in good health.

The rearrangement links TRBV9 to TRBJ2-7; 9 bases align to TRBD1. Germline V gene data show CDR1 as SGDLS and CDR2 as YYNGEE. V trimming: 3 bases; J trimming: 6 bases; junction bases outside the gene matches: 13. This CDR3 region has 16 residues. For the CDR3, the DNA is TGTGCCAGCAGCGGATCCGGGACAGGGAACGTTTTCGAGCAGTACTTC. It yields the protein CASSGSGTGNVFEQYF.

J is TRBJ2-7 and V is TRBV9, with 7 bases identical to TRBD1. The CDR3 spans 16 residues. The junction had 10 bases not matched to a gene; V was cut back by 0 bases and J by 4 bases. CDR1 and CDR2 from the germline V gene are SGDLS and YYNGEE. In DNA, the CDR3 is TGTGCCAGCAGCGTAGGTCCAGGGGGTGAAGGATACGAGCAGTACTTC. Protein sequence: CASSVGPGGEGYEQYF.

The CDR3 region is CASSLGGASSVEQYF. The CDR3 DNA sequence: TGTGCCAGCAGCTTAGGTGGCGCGTCAAGTGTCGAGCAGTACTTC. This rearrangement joins TRBV11-2 to TRBJ2-7, with D uncertain. Trimming left V 1 base short and J 6 bases short, with 16 bases between. The length of the CDR3 is 15 residues. CDR1 is SGHAT, CDR2 FQNNGV, per germline.

The CDR3 DNA sequence: TGTGCCAGCAGTTTTGCCGGGGGTAACAACTACGAGCAGTACTTC. As protein: CASSFAGGNNYEQYF. The genes are TRBV27 and TRBJ2-7, with a weak D call TRBD2 (6 bases). Trimming left V 3 bases short and J 3 bases short, with 15 bases between. The length of the CDR3 is 15 residues. Germline V gene lookup returns CDR1 MNHEY and CDR2 SMNVEV (reference sequence).

The V call is TRBV7-2, the J call TRBJ1-6; the D gene is possibly TRBD1 (5 bases). The germline V gene has CDR1 SGHTA and CDR2 FQGNSA. The CDR3 has 14 residues. V was clipped by 3 bases and J by 7 bases, with 10 bases between them. CDR3 bases: TGTGCCAGCAGCTTCACGTCAGGGAATTCACCCCTCCACTTT. Encoded protein: CASSFTSGNSPLHF.

This clone was observed a few times. The rearrangement links TRBV5-5 to TRBJ1-6, with D hard to call. The CDR3 totals 14 residues. Deletions cut 1 base from V and 5 bases from J, with 7 bases between. The germline V gene encodes CDR1 SGHKS and CDR2 YYEKEE (reference sequence). CDR3 sequence: CASSLLRDNSPLHF. The CDR3 DNA reads TGTGCCAGCAGCTTGCTTCGGGATAATTCACCCCTCCACTTT. The full variable domain, with the rest looked up from reference TRBV5-5 and TRBJ1-6, is DAGVTQSPTHLIKTRGQQVTLRCSPISGHKSVSWYQQVLGQGPQFIFQYYEKEERGRGNFPDRFSARQFPNYSSELNVNALLLGDSALYLCASSLLRDNSPLHFGNGTRLTVT.

This clone was detected only a few times. V gene TRBV5-6 combines with J gene TRBJ1-3; D is unclear. This CDR3 is built from 17 residues. With 2 bases removed from V and 0 bases from J, the gap between germline ends came to 15 bases. Germline assignment: CDR1 SGHDT and CDR2 YYEEEE. CDR3 nucleotides: TGTGCCAGCAGCTTTAGCAGGACCCTCTACTCTGGAAACACCATATATTTT. Encoded protein: CASSFSRTLYSGNTIYF.

This clone showed up just once. Written as DNA, the CDR3 is TGTGCCAGCAGTTTAGGGGGTACTCAGCCCCAGCATTTT. Amino acids: CASSLGGTQPQHF. The chain uses TRBV28 and TRBJ1-5, with a weak D call TRBD1 (5 bases). This CDR3 region has 13 residues. V was pared by 2 bases and J by 6 bases, with 8 bases between. The germline V gene encodes CDR1 MDHEN and CDR2 SYDVKM.

The chain links TRBV6-5 to TRBJ2-3, with TRBD2 as a possible D gene (6 bases). With 5 bases removed from V and 2 bases from J, the gap between germline ends came to 11 bases. Germline V gene data show CDR1 as MNHEY and CDR2 as SVGAGI. The CDR3 length is 14 residues. The CDR3 bases are TGTGCCAGCAGTCAGGGACTGAACACAGATACGCAGTATTTT. Residues: CASSQGLNTDTQYF.

This clone has only one observation. The rearrangement uses TRBV28 and TRBJ1-4, with no clear D. V was cut by 2 bases and J by 4 bases, with 11 bases left in between. The CDR3 loop spans 15 amino acids. The germline gives CDR1 MDHEN, CDR2 SYDVKM. The CDR3 protein is CASSLTEGFNEKLFF. CDR3 nucleotide sequence: TGTGCCAGCAGTTTAACGGAAGGGTTTAATGAAAAACTGTTTTTT.

The V and J genes are TRBV19 and TRBJ2-3; 12 bases are shared with TRBD2. J was trimmed by 7 bases and V by 5 bases; bases with no gene match: 10. From germline, CDR1 is LNHDA and CDR2 SQIVND (reference sequence). This CDR3 has 16 residues. The CDR3 bases are TGTGCCAGTAGTGCCGAGACTAGCGGGAGACTTTATACGCAGTATTTT. Its protein is CASSAETSGRLYTQYF.

The sample holds one count of this clone. The chain uses TRBV5-1 and TRBJ2-3; D is uncertain. The CDR3 spans 14 residues. V was pared by 3 bases and J by 5 bases, with 13 bases between. Germline V CDR1 and CDR2: SGHRS, YFSETQ. The CDR3 nucleotides are TGCGCCAGCAGCTCGGCGGAAGTGGGAGATACGCAGTATTTT. This sequence encodes CASSSAEVGDTQYF.

This clone was recorded a few times. Here the CDR3 DNA reads TGCAGCGTTGGTGTGGCTCTGAACACTGAAGCTTTCTTT. Amino acids: CSVGVALNTEAFF. The V and J genes are TRBV29-1 and TRBJ1-1, with D unresolved. The CDR3 is made up of 13 amino acids. CDR1 and CDR2 from the germline V gene are SQVTM and ANQGSEA. V lost 4 bases and J 0 bases, leaving 9 bases between the germline ends.

The chain has TRBV28 and TRBJ1-6, with D hard to call. Germline V gives CDR1 MDHEN, CDR2 SYDVKM. The CDR3 runs to 15 residues. V shed 5 bases and J shed 6 bases, with 14 bases lying between them. CDR3 region: CASSEIPGINSPLHF. The CDR3 bases are TGTGCCAGCAGTGAAATCCCGGGGATTAATTCACCCCTCCACTTT.

Points on this clone: With a much larger clone just one base away, this may be a read error. V and J are TRBV7-3 and TRBJ2-2; D ambiguous. Trimming took off 3 bases at V and 5 bases at J, with 1 base between the two ends. The CDR3 has 11 residues. Germline CDR1 reads SGHTA; CDR2 reads FQGTGA. The CDR3 DNA reads TGTGCCAGCAGCTTTACCGGGGAGCTGTTTTTT. This encodes CASSFTGELFF.

The gene calls are TRBV6-5 and TRBJ2-1; D gene ambiguous. Germline CDR1 reads MNHEY; CDR2 reads SVGAGI. V lost 6 bases, J lost 10 bases, and 13 bases lay in between. The CDR3 sequence is 12 residues long. CDR3 DNA: TGTGCCAGCAGCCTAACTCGCGGCGAGCAGTTCTTC. Protein product: CASSLTRGEQFF.

The V call is TRBV2, the J call TRBJ1-2; no firm D call. V was cut by 1 base and J by 4 bases, with 10 bases left in between. Germline loops: CDR1 SNHLY, CDR2 FYNNEI. The CDR3 sequence is 14 residues long. This chain's CDR3 is CASSEVTILYGYTF. The CDR3 region has the DNA TGTGCCAGCAGTGAAGTCACGATCCTCTATGGCTACACCTTC.

This chain uses TRBV4-1 with TRBJ2-3; tentatively, D is TRBD2 (5 bases). The CDR3 is made up of 14 amino acids. Between the trimmed V and J ends, which lost 1 base and 1 base, there was a span of 6 bases. In germline, CDR1 is MGHRA, CDR2 YSYEKL. In nucleotides, the CDR3 is TGCGCCAGCAGCCAAGGGGGAGGCACAGATACGCAGTATTTT. As protein: CASSQGGGTDTQYF.

The chain recombines TRBV7-8 with TRBJ1-1; TRBD1 is a possible D gene (5 bases). The V gene lost 0 bases and the J gene lost 5 bases, with 10 bases spanning the gap. CDR1 SGHVS and CDR2 FQNEAQ come from the germline V gene. The CDR3 contains 14 residues. CDR3: CASSLAGGQTEAFF. In DNA, the CDR3 is TGTGCCAGCAGCTTAGCTGGGGGTCAAACTGAAGCTTTCTTT.

A word on this clone: The sample holds other DNA sequences that translate to the same CDR3. CDR3 sequence reads: CASSDRGGYNEQFF. As DNA, the CDR3 is TGTGCCAGCAGTGACCGCGGGGGGTACAATGAGCAGTTCTTC. This chain links TRBV2 with TRBJ2-1; 8 bases align to TRBD2. The CDR3 length is 14 residues. V shed 3 bases, J shed 4 bases, and the junction held 2 bases outside the gene matches. In germline, CDR1 is SNHLY, CDR2 FYNNEI. Combining the CDR3 with reference TRBV2 and TRBJ2-1 gives the whole variable domain EPEVTQTPSHQVTQMGQEVILRCVPISNHLYFYWYRQILGQKVEFLVSFYNNEISEKSEIFDDQFSVERPDGSNFTLKIRSTKLEDSAMYFCASSDRGGYNEQFFGPGTRLTVL.

Comments on this clone: Other DNA sequences in this specimen translate into the identical CDR3. J is TRBJ1-2 and V is TRBV7-9, with D tentatively TRBD1 (6 bases). V was shortened by 5 bases and J by 2 bases, with 12 bases between the two germline ends. Germline CDR1 reads SEHNR; CDR2 reads FQNEAQ (reference sequence). CDR3 length: 14 amino acids. The CDR3 DNA reads TGTGCCAGCAGCCCAGGAGGGGGGAACTATGGCTACACCTTC. As protein: CASSPGGGNYGYTF.

The chain recombines TRBV7-3 with TRBJ1-1; no reliable D call. In germline, CDR1 is SGHTA, CDR2 FQGTGA. There are 14 residues in the CDR3. V shed 1 base and J shed 5 bases, with 11 bases lying between them. The CDR3: CASSLNAAGTEAFF. The CDR3 DNA follows: TGTGCCAGCAGCTTAAATGCTGCTGGGACTGAAGCTTTCTTT.

Comment on this clone: The junction departs from the called germline gene at one end, perhaps through a read error. The J gene is TRBJ1-2, the V gene TRBV7-9; 12 bases fit TRBD1. The CDR3 runs to 16 residues. Germline CDR1 is SEHNR and CDR2 is FQNEAQ (reference sequence). CDR3 in amino acids: CASSIAGTGGIGGYTF. CDR3 nucleotide sequence: TGTGCCAGCAGCATAGCCGGGACAGGGGGCATCGGTGGCTACACCTTC.

The chain uses TRBV10-3 and TRBJ2-1; 7 bases are a match to TRBD1. The CDR3 is made up of 15 amino acids. Germline assignment: CDR1 ENHRY and CDR2 SYGVKD. With 4 bases clipped from V and 8 bases from J, the junction kept 11 bases outside the gene matches. This CDR3 reads CAISGGKGGFDEQFF. For the CDR3, the DNA is TGTGCCATCAGTGGGGGGAAAGGGGGCTTCGATGAGCAGTTCTTC.

The V call is TRBV10-3, the J call TRBJ1-1, with a possible D match to TRBD1 (6 bases). The CDR3 runs 13 residues. Germline V gene sequence: CDR1 ENHRY, CDR2 SYGVKD. Trimming cost V 7 bases and J 5 bases, with 14 bases left between them. This CDR3 is CAIIQGTLTEAFF. The CDR3 nucleotides read TGTGCCATCATTCAAGGGACACTAACTGAAGCTTTCTTT.

The chain joins TRBV4-1 to TRBJ2-7; 10 bases agree with TRBD1. Germline trimming cut 1 base from V and 7 bases from J; bases unmatched to any gene: 10. The germline V gene encodes CDR1 MGHRA and CDR2 YSYEKL. The CDR3 has 16 amino acids. Written as DNA, the CDR3 is TGCGCCAGCAGCCAAGGATGGGACAGGGGCCCTTGGGAGCAGTACTTC. This gives the protein CASSQGWDRGPWEQYF.

This chain uses TRBV5-4 with TRBJ2-5, with D unclear. V shed 1 base and J shed 5 bases, with 9 bases lying between them. Germline CDR1 and CDR2: SGHNT and YYREEE (reference sequence). The CDR3 covers 13 residues. The CDR3 nucleotides are TGTGCCAGCAGCTTGTGGGAAGTCGAGACCCAGTACTTC. This translates into CASSLWEVETQYF.

The sample holds many counts of this clone. Other DNA sequences in this specimen translate into the identical CDR3. The chain carries TRBV5-1 and TRBJ2-2; possible D gene TRBD2, 7 bases. This CDR3 has 16 residues. V gave up 0 bases and J gave up 2 bases, with 11 bases separating them. Germline V CDR1 and CDR2: SGHRS, YFSETQ. DNA of the CDR3: TGCGCCAGCAGCTTGGTTGCGGGGGCCAACACCGGGGAGCTGTTTTTT. Its protein is CASSLVAGANTGELFF.

The rearrangement links TRBV5-4 to TRBJ1-1, with a possible D match to TRBD1 (6 bases). V gave up 4 bases and J gave up 7 bases, with 17 bases separating them. The CDR3 length is 14 residues. Per the germline V gene, CDR1 is SGHNT and CDR2 is YYREEE (reference sequence). Here the CDR3 DNA reads TGTGCCAGCAGCGTCAGAGGGGGGTCAAGTGAAGCTTTCTTT. It codes for CASSVRGGSSEAFF.

The rearrangement uses TRBV28 and TRBJ1-2; D not certain. Trimming shortened V by 3 bases and J by 4 bases, and 12 bases separated the two germline ends. Germline CDR1 MDHEN, CDR2 SYDVKM. The CDR3 sequence is 14 residues long. Here the CDR3 DNA reads TGTGCCAGCAGTTTCCAGAATCGGGGCTATGGCTACACCTTC. It yields the protein CASSFQNRGYGYTF.